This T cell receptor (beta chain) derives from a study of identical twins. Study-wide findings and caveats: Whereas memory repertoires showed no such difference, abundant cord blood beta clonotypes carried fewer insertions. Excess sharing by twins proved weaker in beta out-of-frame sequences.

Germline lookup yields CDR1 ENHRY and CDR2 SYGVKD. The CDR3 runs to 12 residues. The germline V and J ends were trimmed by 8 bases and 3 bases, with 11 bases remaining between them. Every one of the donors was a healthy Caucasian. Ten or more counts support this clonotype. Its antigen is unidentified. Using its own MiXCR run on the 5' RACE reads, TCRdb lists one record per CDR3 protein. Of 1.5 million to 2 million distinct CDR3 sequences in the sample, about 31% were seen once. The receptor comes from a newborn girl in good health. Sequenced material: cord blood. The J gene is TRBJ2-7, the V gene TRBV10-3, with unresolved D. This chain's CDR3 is CAIGRADYEQYF. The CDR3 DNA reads TGTGCCATCGGAAGGGCAGACTACGAGCAGTACTTC.